This is a list of T cell receptor beta chains from one sample in a study of blood T cell repertoires in COVID-19. TCRdb keeps only in-frame clones here, not all; method: immunoSEQ multiplex PCR. This repertoire shows 350,000 to 450,000 clones, roughly 89% found once; its top ten account for 1.7%. The sequenced material came from PBMCs or T cells enriched from blood (not recorded which). The receptors shown here come from a woman aged 30 to 39 who had recovered from COVID-19. CDR3s include the opening cysteine and the closing phenylalanine or tryptophan. Fields, in order: V gene, clone size, J gene, D gene, CDR3 DNA, CDR3 protein. The D gene is left open where the match is weak. Part of the rows lack a size; the others show once, few, many or a class for expanded clones.

TRBV7-3,-,TRBJ2-1,TRBD2,TGTGCCAGCAGCTTTATCGGAGCTAGCGGCCGTAATGAGCAGTTCTTC,CASSFIGASGRNEQFF
TRBV12-3/TRBV12-4,-,TRBJ1-1,-,TGTGCCAGCAGTTTTCGCGCTGAAGCTTTCTTT,CASSFRAEAFF
TRBV4-1,-,TRBJ2-1,-,TGCGCCAGCAGCCAAGAATCTGGGCGGGGCCCTTACAATGAGCAGTTCTTC,CASSQESGRGPYNEQFF
TRBV9,-,TRBJ1-3,TRBD1,TGTGCCAGCAGCGAGTCAGGGGGCGGTAACACCATATATTTT,CASSESGGGNTIYF
TRBV10-2,-,TRBJ2-5,-,TGCGCCAGCAGTGATTTCCTCAGGGGCGGCCGGGAGACCCAGTACTTC,CASSDFLRGGRETQYF
TRBV15,-,TRBJ2-7,-,TGTGCCACCAGCAGAGGCGACTCCTACGAGCAGTACTTC,CATSRGDSYEQYF
TRBV4-1,-,TRBJ1-2,-,TGCGCCAGCAGCCATTCACAGGTCCTCGGCGACTATGGCTACACCTTC,CASSHSQVLGDYGYTF
TRBV24-1,-,TRBJ2-3,-,TGTGCCACCAGTGACCCTACAGGGAGCGATACGCAGTATTTT,CATSDPTGSDTQYF
TRBV12-3/TRBV12-4,-,TRBJ1-2,TRBD1,TGTGCCAGCAGTTTGGGACAGAACTATGGCTACACCTTC,CASSLGQNYGYTF
TRBV28,few,TRBJ1-6,-,TGTGCCAGCAGTTTTCGGTCAGGGGCTAATTCACCCCTCCACTTT,CASSFRSGANSPLHF
TRBV28,-,TRBJ2-7,-,TGTGCCAGCTACGGGAGCTCCTACGAGCAGTACTTC,CASYGSSYEQYF
TRBV12-3/TRBV12-4,few,TRBJ2-7,-,TGTGCCAGCACCCCAGGCCGCCCCTACGAGCAGTACTTC,CASTPGRPYEQYF
TRBV5-5,-,TRBJ2-7,TRBD1,TGTGCCAGCAGCGCCCAGACAGGGAATCCCTCCTACGAGCAGTACTTC,CASSAQTGNPSYEQYF
TRBV2,-,TRBJ1-1,-,TGTGCCACCCAGGTCGTTCGAAACACTGAAGCTTTCTTT,CATQVVRNTEAFF
TRBV5-1,few,TRBJ1-2,TRBD1,TGCGCCAGCAGCTTGGCAGGGGGCGCGGGTGGCTACACCTTC,CASSLAGGAGGYTF
TRBV27,-,TRBJ2-4,TRBD1,TGTGCCAGCAGTCCCCACAAGACAGGGGCCCTAGGTTCCAAAAACATTCAGTACTTC,CASSPHKTGALGSKNIQYF
TRBV7-9,-,TRBJ2-7,-,TGTGCCAGCAGCTTAGTTCAGGGAACCTACGAGCAGTACTTC,CASSLVQGTYEQYF
TRBV27,few,TRBJ2-2,TRBD1,TGTGCCAGCAGAAACCCGGGACAGGGAATCACCGGGGAGCTGTTTTTT,CASRNPGQGITGELFF
TRBV30,-,TRBJ1-2,-,TGTGCCTGTCACAGGGACGGCTACACCTTC,CACHRDGYTF
TRBV19,-,TRBJ1-2,TRBD1,TGTGCCAGTAGGCGGGACAGGTCACGAAATAACTATGGCTACACCTTC,CASRRDRSRNNYGYTF
TRBV7-9,-,TRBJ1-4,-,TGTGCCAGCGCACTGGCAGGCCTCGAAAAACTGTTTTTT,CASALAGLEKLFF
TRBV27,-,TRBJ1-2,TRBD1,TGTGCCAGCAGTAGACAGGGCGCCCCCCACTATGGCTACACCTTC,CASSRQGAPHYGYTF
TRBV5-1,-,TRBJ2-7,-,TGCGCCAGCAGCTTGGCCAGGAAAAACGAGCAGTACTTC,CASSLARKNEQYF
TRBV21-1,-,TRBJ2-1,-,TGTGCCAGCAGCAACTCAGGACAGGGGAATCCCTATGGCACCTACAATGAGCAGTTCTTC,CASSNSGQGNPYGTYNEQFF
TRBV10-3,-,TRBJ2-1,TRBD2,TGTGCCATCAGTGGAGCGGGACGCTCCTACAATGAGCAGTTCTTC,CAISGAGRSYNEQFF
TRBV5-1,-,TRBJ2-6,TRBD1,TGCGCCAGCAGCTTGTACGGGACAGGGGCCCGGTCCGGGGCCAACGTCCTGACTTTC,CASSLYGTGARSGANVLTF
TRBV10-3,-,TRBJ1-5,-,TGTGCCATCAGTGAGACCCAGTGGGGGGATTCGAGCAATCAGCCCCAGCATTTT,CAISETQWGDSSNQPQHF
TRBV28,-,TRBJ2-2,-,TGTGCCAGCAGTCTTCTAGGAAGAACCGGGGAGCTGTTTTTT,CASSLLGRTGELFF
TRBV24-1,-,TRBJ2-3,TRBD2,TGTGCCGCCGGGGGGGACACAGATACGCAGTATTTT,CAAGGDTDTQYF
TRBV18,-,TRBJ1-2,-,TGTGCCAGCTCACCGTCTGGGCCAGGGTCGAACTATGGCTACACCTTC,CASSPSGPGSNYGYTF
TRBV27,-,TRBJ1-6,TRBD1,TGTGCCAGCAGTTTGGGGACAGGGGATAATTCACCCCTCCACTTT,CASSLGTGDNSPLHF
TRBV5-5,-,TRBJ1-4,-,TGTGCCAGCAGCTTGGGCAGTCCAAAACTGTTTTTT,CASSLGSPKLFF
TRBV10-2,once,TRBJ2-2,TRBD2,TGCGCCAGCAGTGTAGCGGGAGGAGGGGAGCTGTTTTTT,CASSVAGGGELFF
TRBV15,-,TRBJ1-4,-,TGTGCCACCAGCAGTGAACAGGGAACACGAGAAAAACTGTTTTTT,CATSSEQGTREKLFF
TRBV7-3,-,TRBJ2-3,-,TGTGCCAGCAGCTTATATCCCCAGGCCACAGATACGCAGTATTTT,CASSLYPQATDTQYF
TRBV5-8,-,TRBJ1-3,-,TGTGCCAGCAGCTTGGCGGTGCTCGGGAACACCATATATTTT,CASSLAVLGNTIYF
TRBV29-1,-,TRBJ2-1,TRBD2,TGCAGCGCAACCCCCGGGACTAGCGGGCCGGCTGGGAGGGGTGAGCAGTTCTTC,CSATPGTSGPAGRGEQFF
TRBV7-9,-,TRBJ2-2,-,TGTGCCAGCAGCCTGGGGCAGGGGTACGGGGAGCTGTTTTTT,CASSLGQGYGELFF
TRBV21-1,-,TRBJ2-5,-,TGTGCCAGCAGCAATCGATCGGGGACTAGCGCCGGAAAACAAGAGACCCAGTACTTC,CASSNRSGTSAGKQETQYF